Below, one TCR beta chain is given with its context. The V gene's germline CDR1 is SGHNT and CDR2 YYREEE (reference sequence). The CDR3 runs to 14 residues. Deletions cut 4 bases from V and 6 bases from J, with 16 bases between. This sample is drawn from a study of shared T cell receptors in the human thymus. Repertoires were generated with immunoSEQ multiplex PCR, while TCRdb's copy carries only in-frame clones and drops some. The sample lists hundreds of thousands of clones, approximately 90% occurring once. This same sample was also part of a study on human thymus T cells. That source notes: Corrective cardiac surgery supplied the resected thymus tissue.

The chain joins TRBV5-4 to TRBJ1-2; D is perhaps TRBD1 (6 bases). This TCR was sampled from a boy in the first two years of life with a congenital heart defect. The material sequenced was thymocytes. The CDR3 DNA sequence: TGTGCCAGCAGCCCCAGGATGGGGGCGCATGGCTACACCTTC. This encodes CASSPRMGAHGYTF.